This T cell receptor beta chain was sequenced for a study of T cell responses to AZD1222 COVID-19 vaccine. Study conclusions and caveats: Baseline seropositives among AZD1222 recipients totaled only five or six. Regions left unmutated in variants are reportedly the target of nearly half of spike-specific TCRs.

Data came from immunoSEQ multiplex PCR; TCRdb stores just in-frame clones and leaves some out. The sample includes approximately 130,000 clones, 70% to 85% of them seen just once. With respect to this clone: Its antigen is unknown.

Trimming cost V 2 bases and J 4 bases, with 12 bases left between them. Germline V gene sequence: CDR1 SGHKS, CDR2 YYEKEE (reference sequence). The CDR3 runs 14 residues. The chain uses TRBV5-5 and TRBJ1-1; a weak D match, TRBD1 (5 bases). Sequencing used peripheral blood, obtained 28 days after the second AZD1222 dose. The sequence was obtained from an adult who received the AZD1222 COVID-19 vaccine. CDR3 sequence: CASSFRDGRTEAFF. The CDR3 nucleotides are TGTGCCAGCAGCTTCCGGGACGGGCGCACTGAAGCTTTCTTT.